Below, 32 T cell receptor beta chains from the same sample are listed, as sequenced in a study of monozygotic twins with inflammatory bowel disease. TCRdb reanalyzed the 5' RACE reads and collapses them to one entry per CDR3 protein, without DNA. Its clone listing holds 330,000 or so distinct CDR3 sequences. The sequencing sample was made of blood. Source of these receptors: a human donor with ulcerative colitis or Crohn's disease, or a healthy co-twin of an affected twin (not recorded which).

V is TRBV11-2 and J is TRBJ2-6; TCRdb calls TRBD1, which cannot be checked without DNA. The CDR3 has 19 amino acids. Germline V gene data show CDR1 as SGHAT and CDR2 as FQNNGV. The CDR3 reads CASTNLRTGPSSGANVLTF.

The chain couples TRBV12-3 or TRBV12-4 to TRBJ1-5; TCRdb selects TRBD1, and the lack of DNA leaves this call unchecked. There are 15 residues in the CDR3. Here the CDR3 reads CASSLTGEVNQPQHF.

The chain links TRBV7-2 to TRBJ2-3. Germline loops: CDR1 SGHTA, CDR2 FQGNSA. The CDR3 has 16 amino acids. CDR3 sequence: CASSLEILAGTDTQYF.

This chain connects TRBV12-3 or TRBV12-4 to TRBJ1-1; TCRdb calls TRBD1, which cannot be checked without DNA. The CDR3 has 16 amino acids. The CDR3 is CASRRQGGRVDTEAFF.

This chain joins TRBV7-9 and TRBJ1-1; the TCRdb call, TRBD1, lacks DNA for checking. This CDR3 has 14 residues. The V gene's germline CDR1 is SEHNR and CDR2 FQNEAQ (reference sequence). CDR3: CASSLGSPGTEAFF.

The J gene is TRBJ2-1, the V gene TRBV7-6; TCRdb picks TRBD1, but there is no DNA to check that call. In germline, CDR1 is SGHVS, CDR2 FNYEAQ. The CDR3 runs 15 residues. The CDR3 protein is CASSLGGGAWNEQFF.

The chain employs TRBV5-1 and TRBJ2-7; lacking DNA, the TRBD1 call made by TCRdb goes unchecked. The germline gives CDR1 SGHRS, CDR2 YFSETQ. CDR3 length: 17 residues. This CDR3 reads CASSLVPLGQLGYEQYF.

This chain joins TRBV24-1 and TRBJ2-3. The CDR3 has 13 amino acids. Per germline, CDR1 KGHDR and CDR2 SFDVKD. The CDR3 spells CATRGGQPDTQYF.

The chain uses TRBV3-1 and TRBJ2-1; TCRdb names TRBD2, which stays unverified in the absence of DNA. Looked up from germline, CDR1 is LGHDT and CDR2 is YNNKEL (reference sequence). CDR3 size: 17 residues. The CDR3 sequence is CASSQGLAGGPGNEQFF.

This CDR3 is CAWSGDLTGHQETQYF. The rearrangement joins TRBV30 to TRBJ2-5; TCRdb designates TRBD1, a call that cannot be tested without DNA. CDR3 length equals 16 residues. Germline-derived CDR1 and CDR2 are GTSNPN and SVGIG (reference sequence).

The chain has TRBV18 and TRBJ2-7; TCRdb gives TRBD1 as the D gene, but with no DNA this cannot be confirmed. The germline V gene encodes CDR1 KGHSH and CDR2 LQKENI. This CDR3 has 15 amino acids. The CDR3: CASSPTGGLFYEQYF.

The chain recombines TRBV6-1 with TRBJ2-1; TCRdb picks TRBD2, but there is no DNA to check that call. The germline CDR1 and CDR2 sequences are MNHNS and SASEGT. The CDR3 runs 15 residues. The CDR3 protein is CASSERLAGSNEQFF.

V gene TRBV5-1 combines with J gene TRBJ1-6; as DNA is missing, the TRBD1 call by TCRdb cannot be tested. The length of the CDR3 is 16 residues. Germline V gene lookup returns CDR1 SGHRS and CDR2 YFSETQ. The CDR3 is CASSLAIGQRNSPLHF.

CDR3 region: CASQSRAVHNEQFF. V and J are TRBV12-3 or TRBV12-4 and TRBJ2-1; the TCRdb call, TRBD2, lacks DNA for checking. This CDR3 is built from 14 residues.

This rearrangement joins TRBV12-3 or TRBV12-4 to TRBJ2-1; checking the TCRdb D call of TRBD1 is not possible without DNA. The CDR3 has 15 amino acids. The chain's CDR3 is CASSFGTGEVNEQFF.

This rearrangement joins TRBV20-1 to TRBJ2-7; checking the TCRdb D call of TRBD2 is not possible without DNA. The length of the CDR3 is 13 residues. The germline V gene has CDR1 DFQATT and CDR2 SNEGSKA (reference sequence). CDR3 protein: CSAPLAGIYEQYF.

This CDR3 reads CATSDPAAAEGQPQHF. The V call is TRBV24-1, the J call TRBJ1-5. The germline V gene has CDR1 KGHDR and CDR2 SFDVKD. The CDR3 is 16 amino acids.

The CDR3 here is CASSGTLRETQYF. This chain joins TRBV6-1 and TRBJ2-5; the TCRdb D gene call, TRBD1, has no DNA to confirm it. The germline gives CDR1 MNHNS, CDR2 SASEGT. The CDR3 consists of 13 residues.

The chain is built from TRBV6-2 or TRBV6-3 and TRBJ1-1; TCRdb's assignment of TRBD1 cannot be checked, as there is no DNA. The CDR3 sequence is 16 residues long. The germline gives CDR1 MNHEY, CDR2 SVGEGT. This chain's CDR3 is CASSPRQGRWNTEAFF.

The V gene is TRBV20-1, the J gene TRBJ2-7; TCRdb calls TRBD2, which cannot be checked without DNA. CDR1 DFQATT and CDR2 SNEGSKA come from the germline V gene (reference sequence). The CDR3 loop spans 14 amino acids. The CDR3 here is CSAIPEGQAHEQYF.

The chain has TRBV4-1 and TRBJ2-2; TCRdb proposes TRBD1, but this gene call is untestable without DNA. Per the germline V gene, CDR1 is MGHRA and CDR2 is YSYEKL. The CDR3 has 17 amino acids. CDR3 sequence: CASSQVGTGALTGELFF.

The rearrangement uses TRBV6-1 and TRBJ1-5. The germline CDR1 and CDR2 sequences are MNHNS and SASEGT. The CDR3 runs to 17 residues. The CDR3 here is CASSTAKGSYSNQPQHF.

The chain carries TRBV7-9 and TRBJ2-2; without DNA, the TCRdb call of TRBD1 cannot be checked. The germline V gene has CDR1 SEHNR and CDR2 FQNEAQ (reference sequence). This CDR3 has 13 residues. This chain's CDR3 is CASSSPRPGELFF.

The chain employs TRBV20-1 and TRBJ2-1; checking the TCRdb D call of TRBD2 is not possible without DNA. In germline, CDR1 is DFQATT, CDR2 SNEGSKA (reference sequence). The length of the CDR3 is 14 residues. The CDR3 spells CSAIPGGLDNEQFF.

This chain links TRBV28 with TRBJ2-1; no DNA is available, so the TRBD2 call from TCRdb remains unchecked. This CDR3 spans 15 amino acids. Germline lookup yields CDR1 MDHEN and CDR2 SYDVKM. The CDR3 here is CASSPAIQGINEQFF. Together with reference TRBV28 and TRBJ2-1, the CDR3 gives the full variable domain: DVKVTQSSRYLVKRTGEKVFLECVQDMDHENMFWYRQDPGLGLRLIYFSYDVKMKEKGDIPEGYSVSREKKERFSLILESASTNQTSMYLCASSPAIQGINEQFFGPGTRLTVL.

The chain joins TRBV11-2 to TRBJ1-2. The CDR3 is 14 amino acids. The germline CDR1 and CDR2 sequences are SGHAT and FQNNGV. The CDR3 loop is CASSLDRSNYGYTF. Combining the CDR3 with reference TRBV11-2 and TRBJ1-2 gives the whole variable domain EAGVAQSPRYKIIEKRQSVAFWCNPISGHATLYWYQQILGQGPKLLIQFQNNGVVDDSQLPKDRFSAERLKGVDSTLKIQPAKLEDSAVYLCASSLDRSNYGYTFGSGTRLTVV.

The J gene is TRBJ2-1, the V gene TRBV9; the TRBD2 assignment by TCRdb is unverifiable without DNA. Germline assignment: CDR1 SGDLS and CDR2 YYNGEE. The CDR3 is 15 amino acids. This chain's CDR3 is CASSVDSGIYNEQFF. Based on the CDR3 plus reference TRBV9 and TRBJ2-1, the full variable domain is DSGVTQTPKHLITATGQRVTLRCSPRSGDLSVYWYQQSLDQGLQFLIQYYNGEERAKGNILERFSAQQFPDLHSELNLSSLELGDSALYFCASSVDSGIYNEQFFGPGTRLTVL.

The chain is built from TRBV5-6 and TRBJ2-1; TCRdb selects TRBD1, and the lack of DNA leaves this call unchecked. CDR1 SGHDT and CDR2 YYEEEE come from the germline V gene. The CDR3 extends over 13 amino acids. CDR3 sequence reads: CASSTPGYNEQFF.

The chain couples TRBV29-1 to TRBJ1-2. The CDR3 is made up of 12 amino acids. Germline V CDR1 and CDR2: SQVTM, ANQGSEA. This CDR3 is CSVGSGGYGYTF. Full variable domain (outside the CDR3, taken from reference TRBV29-1 and TRBJ1-2): SAVISQKPSRDICQRGTSLTIQCQVDSQVTMMFWYRQQPGQSLTLIATANQGSEATYESGFVIDKFPISRPNLTFSTLTVSNMSPEDSSIYLCSVGSGGYGYTFGSGTRLTVV.

The V and J genes are TRBV2 and TRBJ2-1; TCRdb's D call, TRBD1, is unchecked because there is no DNA. The CDR3 has 12 residues. The germline V gene encodes CDR1 SNHLY and CDR2 FYNNEI. This chain's CDR3 is CAGKGTYNEQFF.

J is TRBJ2-5 and V is TRBV24-1; the TRBD1 assignment by TCRdb is unverifiable without DNA. The CDR3 sequence is 14 residues long. The germline CDR1 and CDR2 sequences are KGHDR and SFDVKD. CDR3 sequence reads: CATSDPGETETQYF.

The V call is TRBV20-1, the J call TRBJ2-7; the D gene TCRdb calls, TRBD2, cannot be checked with no DNA. The CDR3 totals 12 residues. Germline lookup yields CDR1 DFQATT and CDR2 SNEGSKA (reference sequence). The CDR3 spells CSVQQSRDEQYF.